This TCR beta chain derives from a study of graft-versus-host responses after intestinal transplantation. The sample holds a few counts of this clone. Study-wide results and caveats: Across patients carrying graft-donor T cell macrochimerism, allografts held high graft-versus-host to host-versus-graft clonal ratios.

CDR3 length equals 14 residues. The germline V gene has CDR1 KGHSH and CDR2 LQKENI. V lost 0 bases, J lost 4 bases, and 10 bases lay in between. TCRdb's copy holds only in-frame clones and misses some; the assay was immunoSEQ multiplex PCR. Among around 15,000 clones listed, 30% to 40% were seen once. This sample comprised alloreactive CD4+ T cells from a mixed lymphocyte reaction culture, obtained before intestinal transplant. Noted subset: CFSE-low proliferating T cells sorted from approximately 6-day pre-transplant mixed lymphocyte reaction (GvH or HvG direction). The clonotype originates from a human patient who received an intestinal transplant. The chain has TRBV18 and TRBJ2-7; D gene ambiguous. This CDR3 is CASSPPSNRYEQYF. In nucleotides, the CDR3 is TGTGCCAGCTCACCACCGAGTAACCGGTACGAGCAGTACTTC.